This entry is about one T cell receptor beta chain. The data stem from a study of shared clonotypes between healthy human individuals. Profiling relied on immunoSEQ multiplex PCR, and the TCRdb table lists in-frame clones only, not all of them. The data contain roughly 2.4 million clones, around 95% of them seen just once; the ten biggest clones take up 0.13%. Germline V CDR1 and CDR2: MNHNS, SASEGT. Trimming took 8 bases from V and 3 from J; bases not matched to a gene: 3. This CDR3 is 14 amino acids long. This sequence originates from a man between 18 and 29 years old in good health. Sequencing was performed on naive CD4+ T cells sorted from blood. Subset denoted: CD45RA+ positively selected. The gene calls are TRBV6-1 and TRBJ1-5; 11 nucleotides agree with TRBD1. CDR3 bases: TGTGCCAGCCGGACAGGGGGCTACAATCAGCCCCAGCATTTT. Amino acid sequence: CASRTGGYNQPQHF.